The sequence of this T cell receptor (beta chain) was determined in a study of blood T cell repertoires in COVID-19. This clone was found once. Sequencing was performed with immunoSEQ multiplex PCR; in TCRdb, only in-frame clones are kept and a portion is missing. The profile shows about 120,000 clones, approximately 81% of them singletons. The CDR3 is 14 residues long. The junction had 5 bases not matched to a gene; V was cut back by 7 bases and J by 6 bases. Looked up from germline, CDR1 is MGHDK and CDR2 is SYGVNS. What was sequenced was peripheral blood. The TCR sequence derives from a human donor in a cohort sampled during active COVID-19. This rearrangement joins TRBV25-1 to TRBJ2-1, with 11 bases matching TRBD2. This CDR3 reads CASTLAGGFNEQFF. CDR3 bases: TGTGCCAGCACTCTAGCGGGGGGTTTCAATGAGCAGTTCTTC.